This T cell receptor beta chain stems from a study of cytomegalovirus exposure and HLA in healthy donors. Across the study: An earlier analysis found 100 million or so unique TCR beta sequences from approximately 200 million T cells. Overall study findings and caveats: Indistinguishable V segments, including TRBV6-2 and TRBV6-3, were excluded. Reportedly, HLA-A and HLA-B alleles of most subjects were accurately predicted from TCR beta. Cytomegalovirus-associated TCR beta chains were listed, numbering around 150.

In germline, CDR1 is SEHNR, CDR2 FQNEAQ (reference sequence). The trim removed 5 bases at V and 7 bases at J, leaving 13 bases unmatched. CDR3 length: 15 residues. This clone was counted between two and nine times. Its antigen remains unknown. 13 Jbeta primers and 60 Vbeta primers were used for the PCR. The method was immunoSEQ multiplex PCR; TCRdb's version includes in-frame clones alone and lacks a portion of them. The data show 100,000 to 120,000 clones, with roughly 80% seen just once and 1% to 1.5% held by the top ten. The clonotype comes from a woman between 25 and 40 years old in good health and CMV-seronegative. This chain uses TRBV7-9 with TRBJ1-1; 7 nucleotides line up with TRBD1. Material: PBMCs. Here the CDR3 DNA reads TGTGCCAGCAGCCTAACCGGGACAGCACTCATTGAAGCTTTCTTT. It specifies CASSLTGTALIEAFF.